This TCR beta chain comes out of a study of OX40 agonist ivuxolimab in advanced cancers. Study summary: Patients were treated with ivuxolimab, an agonistic anti-OX40 (CD134) antibody. The dose of intravenous ivuxolimab that patients received every 2 weeks ranged from 0.01 to 10 mg/kg.

The CDR3 extends over 16 amino acids. CDR1 is SGHVS and CDR2 is FQNEAQ in the germline V gene. The V and J ends lost 0 bases and 4 bases respectively, with 13 bases between them. Clones were read by immunoSEQ multiplex PCR, and TCRdb kept only the in-frame ones, dropping some. The sample has 60,000 to 95,000 clones; less than 90% are singletons. Study results and caveats: Among T cells, CD8+ cells averaged more expanded clones than CD4+ cells. Some patients without response likewise showed low normalized clonal expansion.

This clone has only a few counts. The target antigen is unknown. This material consisted of CD4+ or CD8+ T cells sorted from blood, taken in a trial of the OX40 agonist ivuxolimab. The clonotype was recovered from an adult with an advanced solid tumor such as melanoma, head and neck, liver or kidney cancer. V is TRBV7-8 and J is TRBJ2-1; the D gene is possibly TRBD2 (5 bases). CDR3 in amino acids: CASSLARGMRYNEQFF. The CDR3 region has the DNA TGTGCCAGCAGCTTAGCAAGAGGGATGCGGTACAATGAGCAGTTCTTC. Combining the CDR3 with reference TRBV7-8 and TRBJ2-1 gives the whole variable domain GAGVSQSPRYKVAKRGQDVALRCDPISGHVSLFWYQQALGQGPEFLTYFQNEAQLDKSGLPSDRFFAERPEGSVSTLKIQRTQQEDSAVYLCASSLARGMRYNEQFFGPGTRLTVL.